These 11 T cell receptor beta chains were sequenced from one sample in a study of blood T cells in healthy people across ages. A second PCR of 7 to 11 cycles used a sample-barcoded 5' primer and a J-beta primer mix. TCRdb redid the calling of the 5' RACE reads with MiXCR, one entry per CDR3 protein. The table lists about 640,000 distinct CDR3 sequences, less than 45% of them singletons. Sequenced: blood. The origin of the receptors is an elderly man in good health.

The rearrangement joins TRBV2 to TRBJ2-3; 8 nucleotides agree with TRBD2. With 4 bases clipped from V and 3 bases from J, the junction kept 6 bases outside the gene matches. The germline V gene encodes CDR1 SNHLY and CDR2 FYNNEI. CDR3 length: 15 residues. In nucleotides, the CDR3 is TGTGCCAGCAGTGTGCAGCGGGGGCCTACAGATACGCAGTATTTT. It encodes CASSVQRGPTDTQYF.

This clonotype was picked up a small number of times. V usage is TRBV2 and J usage is TRBJ1-2, with TRBD1 matching over 11 bases. Trimming removed 6 bases from V and 8 bases from J; junction bases left unmatched: 5. This CDR3 is 13 amino acids long. CDR1 and CDR2 (germline): SNHLY, FYNNEI. CDR3 in amino acids: CASRAGTGGGYTF. For the CDR3, the DNA is TGTGCCAGCAGGGCCGGGACAGGGGGAGGCTACACCTTC.

The chain combines TRBV13 with TRBJ2-3; D uncertain. CDR1 is PRHDT, CDR2 FYEKMQ, per germline (reference sequence). V lost 5 bases, J lost 4 bases, and 16 bases lay in between. The CDR3 is 15 residues long. CDR3 nucleotide sequence: TGTGCCAGCAGCCTGACACGGTCCGGATCAGATACGCAGTATTTT. It is translated as CASSLTRSGSDTQYF. Complete variable domain (other parts from reference TRBV13 and TRBJ2-3): AAGVIQSPRHLIKEKRETATLKCYPIPRHDTVYWYQQGPGQDPQFLISFYEKMQSDKGSIPDRFSAQQFSDYHSELNMSSLELGDSALYFCASSLTRSGSDTQYFGPGTRLTVL.

The rearrangement uses TRBV7-9 and TRBJ2-3, with D hard to call. Trimming removed 5 bases from V and 0 bases from J, with 9 bases in between. The V gene's germline CDR1 is SEHNR and CDR2 FQNEAQ (reference sequence). The CDR3 covers 14 residues. This chain's CDR3 is CASSQQPSTDTQYF. The DNA for the CDR3 is TGTGCCAGCAGCCAACAACCCAGCACAGATACGCAGTATTTT. Full variable domain (missing parts from reference TRBV7-9 and TRBJ2-3): DTGVSQNPRHKITKRGQNVTFRCDPISEHNRLYWYRQTLGQGPEFLTYFQNEAQLEKSRLLSDRFSAERPKGSFSTLEIQRTEQGDSAMYLCASSQQPSTDTQYFGPGTRLTVL.

In this sample, this clonotype turned up a few times. This chain uses TRBV12-3 or TRBV12-4 with TRBJ2-1; 14 nucleotides agree with TRBD2. With 3 bases clipped from V and 7 bases from J, the junction kept 2 bases outside the gene matches. This CDR3 is 15 amino acids long. The CDR3 region is CASSFRTSGGNEQFF. The CDR3 coding sequence is TGTGCCAGCAGTTTCAGGACTAGCGGGGGGAATGAGCAGTTCTTC.

This rearrangement joins TRBV12-3 or TRBV12-4 to TRBJ2-3, with 10 bases identical to TRBD2. This CDR3 has 15 residues. The V gene end was trimmed by 6 bases and the J gene end by 5 bases; junction bases not matched to a gene: 8. The CDR3 DNA reads TGTGCCAGCAGCCTTAGCGGGAGGCCTATAGATACGCAGTATTTT. Amino acid sequence: CASSLSGRPIDTQYF.

V is TRBV18 and J is TRBJ2-4; D unresolved. The V gene lost 0 bases and the J gene lost 3 bases, with 12 bases spanning the gap. CDR1 is KGHSH and CDR2 is LQKENI in the germline V gene. CDR3 length: 16 amino acids. CDR3 in DNA: TGTGCCAGCTCACCACCCGCGGACCCAAGCAAAAACATTCAGTACTTC. Its translation: CASSPPADPSKNIQYF. Using reference TRBV18 and TRBJ2-4 for the parts outside the CDR3, the full variable domain is NAGVMQNPRHLVRRRGQEARLRCSPMKGHSHVYWYRQLPEEGLKFMVYLQKENIIDESGMPKERFSAEFPKEGPSILRIQQVVRGDSAAYFCASSPPADPSKNIQYFGAGTRLSVL.

In its sample, this clonotype was seen many times. This chain connects TRBV25-1 to TRBJ1-2; D is perhaps TRBD1 (5 bases). The CDR3 totals 14 residues. Germline values: CDR1 MGHDK, CDR2 SYGVNS. V was pared by 7 bases and J by 8 bases, with 20 bases between. CDR3 residues: CASNRDGKTGGYTF. The CDR3, as DNA: TGTGCCAGCAATCGGGACGGGAAGACGGGGGGCTACACCTTC.

This clonotype was seen only a few times. The genes are TRBV19 and TRBJ1-5; possible D gene TRBD1, 5 bases. Germline loops: CDR1 LNHDA, CDR2 SQIVND (reference sequence). V lost 1 base, J lost 7 bases, and 11 bases lay in between. CDR3 length: 14 amino acids. The CDR3 sequence: CASSIGAGKQPQHF. DNA for the CDR3: TGTGCCAGTAGTATAGGGGCAGGGAAACAGCCCCAGCATTTT.

This clonotype was counted many times. The chain is built from TRBV21-1 and TRBJ2-3; no DNA check was done on the table's D call, TRBD1. TRBV21-1 has pseudogene status. The CDR3 loop spans 17 amino acids. The CDR3 is CASTGQGLTRNTDTQYF. The CDR3 DNA reads TGTGCCAGCACCGGACAGGGACTCACTAGAAACACAGATACGCAGTATTTT.

This clonotype came up a few times. V and J are TRBV28 and TRBJ2-3; 9 bases map to TRBD2. The CDR3 covers 14 residues. V was pared by 6 bases and J by 7 bases, with 8 bases of the junction left unmatched. Looked up from germline, CDR1 is MDHEN and CDR2 is SYDVKM. As DNA, the CDR3 is TGTGCCAGCAGCCCTAGCGGGATAGTTAATACGCAGTATTTT. It specifies CASSPSGIVNTQYF. Filled out from reference TRBV28 and TRBJ2-3, the complete variable domain reads DVKVTQSSRYLVKRTGEKVFLECVQDMDHENMFWYRQDPGLGLRLIYFSYDVKMKEKGDIPEGYSVSREKKERFSLILESASTNQTSMYLCASSPSGIVNTQYFGPGTRLTVL.